This TCR beta chain stems from a study of blood T cells in healthy people across ages. Losses at the gene ends were 5 bases for V and 2 bases for J; bases not matched to a gene: 9. This CDR3 has 16 amino acids. The germline V gene encodes CDR1 MDHEN and CDR2 SYDVKM. Together with a sample-barcoded 5' primer, a J-beta primer mix was included in a second PCR lasting roughly 6 to 12 cycles. TCRdb used MiXCR to reprocess the 5' RACE reads, holding one entry per CDR3 protein. The data contain hundreds of thousands of distinct CDR3 sequences, less than 45% of them singletons. Material: blood. The source is a man of 80 years or more in good health. This chain links TRBV28 with TRBJ2-3; 8 bases are shared with TRBD2. The CDR3 spells CASSPLIAGFTDTQYF. In DNA form, the CDR3 reads TGTGCCAGCAGTCCCCTGATAGCGGGATTCACAGATACGCAGTATTTT.